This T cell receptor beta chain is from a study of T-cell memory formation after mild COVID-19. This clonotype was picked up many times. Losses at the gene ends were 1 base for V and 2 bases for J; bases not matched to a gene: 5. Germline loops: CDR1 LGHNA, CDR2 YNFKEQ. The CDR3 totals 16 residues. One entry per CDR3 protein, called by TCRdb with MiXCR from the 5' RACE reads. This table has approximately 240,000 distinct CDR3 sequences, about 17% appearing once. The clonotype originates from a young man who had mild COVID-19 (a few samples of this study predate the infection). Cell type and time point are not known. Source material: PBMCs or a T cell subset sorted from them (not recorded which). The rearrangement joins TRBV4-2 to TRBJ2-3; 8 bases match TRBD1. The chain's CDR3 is CASSQVGRGPTDTQYF. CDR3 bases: TGTGCCAGCAGCCAAGTAGGCAGGGGGCCCACAGATACGCAGTATTTT.